The 15 T cell receptor beta chains listed next were all sequenced from one sample in a study of shared clonotypes between healthy human individuals. Sequenced by immunoSEQ multiplex PCR; TCRdb stores in-frame clones only, minus some. The sample has about 670,000 clones, about two thirds seen once. Material for sequencing was memory CD4+ T cells sorted from blood. Subset in this sample: CD45RA-negative fraction. The receptors here all came from a young woman in good health.

This clone was seen once. The CDR3 region is CAWNIGTGLRGYTF. Written as DNA, the CDR3 is TGTGCCTGGAATATCGGGACAGGGCTTAGGGGCTACACCTTC. The rearrangement uses TRBV30 and TRBJ1-2; 9 positions agree with TRBD1. CDR1 and CDR2 from the germline V gene are GTSNPN and SVGIG (reference sequence). The CDR3 covers 14 residues. With 4 bases clipped from V and 8 bases from J, the junction kept 11 bases outside the gene matches.

The chain joins TRBV7-2 to TRBJ1-5; D call uncertain. The V end was cut by 5 bases, the J end by 0 bases, with 14 bases between. The CDR3 is 16 residues long. Germline CDR1 is SGHTA and CDR2 is FQGNSA. The CDR3 nucleotides are TGTGCCAGCAGCCCCTGGTCCGATTATAGCAATCAGCCCCAGCATTTT. This sequence encodes CASSPWSDYSNQPQHF.

The chain uses TRBV2 and TRBJ2-7; possibly TRBD2 for D (6 bases). The CDR3 runs to 17 residues. Trimming took off 0 bases at V and 3 bases at J, with 18 bases between the two ends. CDR1 is SNHLY and CDR2 is FYNNEI in the germline V gene. CDR3 sequence (DNA): TGTGCCAGCAGTGAAGCGCTTCGAACGGGACTTCACTACGAGCAGTACTTC. Translation: CASSEALRTGLHYEQYF.

Here the CDR3 reads CASSVVGSYEQYF. The CDR3 DNA sequence: TGTGCCAGCAGTGTTGTAGGATCCTACGAGCAGTACTTC. This chain uses TRBV6-1 with TRBJ2-7, with D hard to call. V was trimmed by 4 bases and J by 1 base, leaving 8 bases between them. CDR1 MNHNS and CDR2 SASEGT come from the germline V gene. The CDR3 contains 13 residues.

The chain uses TRBV4-1 and TRBJ2-7; 8 bases line up with TRBD2. V was pared by 3 bases and J by 4 bases, with 8 bases of the junction left unmatched. Germline V gene sequence: CDR1 MGHRA, CDR2 YSYEKL. The CDR3 extends over 15 amino acids. CDR3 in amino acids: CASSQGGLAKYEQYF. CDR3 bases: TGCGCCAGCAGCCAGGGAGGACTAGCAAAGTACGAGCAGTACTTC.

This clone has a handful of counts. This sequence joins TRBV28 and TRBJ2-4; 13 bases are shared with TRBD2. This CDR3 comprises 16 residues. Germline V CDR1 and CDR2: MDHEN, SYDVKM. Trimming cost V 3 bases and J 4 bases; bases outside gene matches: 3. Here the CDR3 reads CASSFAGLAGKNIQYF. The CDR3 nucleotides read TGTGCCAGCAGTTTTGCGGGACTAGCGGGAAAAAACATTCAGTACTTC.

The chain uses TRBV5-1 and TRBJ2-2, with 8 bases identical to TRBD1. The CDR3 contains 16 residues. Trimming cost V 4 bases and J 8 bases; bases outside gene matches: 13. In germline, CDR1 is SGHRS, CDR2 YFSETQ. This CDR3 is CASSGATGADRGELFF. CDR3 nucleotide sequence: TGCGCCAGCAGCGGAGCGACAGGGGCGGACCGAGGGGAGCTGTTTTTT.

The chain combines TRBV6-1 with TRBJ2-7, with a tentative D call TRBD1 (6 bases). Deletions cut 7 bases from V and 9 bases from J, with 19 bases between. Germline assignment: CDR1 MNHNS and CDR2 SASEGT. The CDR3 is 13 amino acids. CDR3 coding DNA: TGTGCCAGCACGAAAGGCCCAGGGGCCGGGCAGTACTTC. This encodes CASTKGPGAGQYF.

V and J are TRBV21-1 and TRBJ2-7; TRBD2 reflects the table's D call only, with no check against the DNA. TRBV21-1 is a documented pseudogene. This CDR3 has 17 residues. CDR3 DNA sequence: TGTGCCAGCAGCAGATCGATAGCGGGGCTAACCTCCTACGAGCAGTACTTC. Translated, it gives CASSRSIAGLTSYEQYF.

The V and J genes are TRBV14 and TRBJ2-2; D uncertain. Between the trimmed V and J ends, which lost 1 base and 7 bases, there was a span of 4 bases. CDR3 length equals 12 residues. From germline, CDR1 is SGHDN and CDR2 FVKESK. This CDR3 is CASSQVSGELFF. The CDR3 region has the DNA TGTGCCAGCAGCCAAGTTAGCGGGGAGCTGTTTTTT.

This rearrangement joins TRBV14 to TRBJ1-1; unclear D gene. The germline gives CDR1 SGHDN, CDR2 FVKESK. Trimming removed 2 bases from V and 0 bases from J, with 4 bases in between. The CDR3 has 13 residues. For the CDR3, the DNA is TGTGCCAGCAGCCAACAGTTGAACACTGAAGCTTTCTTT. Protein product: CASSQQLNTEAFF.

The chain recombines TRBV30 with TRBJ1-2; 8 bases map to TRBD1. CDR3 length equals 13 residues. V was pared by 4 bases and J by 4 bases, with 5 bases of the junction left unmatched. CDR1 and CDR2 from the germline V gene are GTSNPN and SVGIG (reference sequence). CDR3 DNA: TGTGCCTGGAACAGGGGGACCATCTATGGCTACACCTTC. It translates to CAWNRGTIYGYTF.

CDR3 nucleotides: TGTGCCACCAGAATAAGGGGGGACACCGGGGAGCTGTTTTTT. Translation: CATRIRGDTGELFF. This rearrangement joins TRBV6-5 to TRBJ2-2; D may be TRBD1 or TRBD2 (6 bases each). The CDR3 spans 14 residues. Germline values: CDR1 MNHEY, CDR2 SVGAGI. Trimming stripped 10 bases from V and 3 bases from J, with 15 bases between.

To note about this clone: Germline is not matched at one junction end, which may reflect a read error. V gene TRBV2 combines with J gene TRBJ2-1, with 8 bases identical to TRBD2. The germline CDR1 and CDR2 sequences are SNHLY and FYNNEI. The CDR3 has 11 residues. The CDR3 loop reads CASKLMGLGIF. Here the CDR3 DNA reads TGTGCCAGCAAGTTAATGGGACTAGGAATCTTC.

This clone has just a few counts. CDR3 region: CASSELGRQYF. For the CDR3, the DNA is TGTGCCAGCAGTGAATTGGGAAGACAGTATTTT. The V and J genes are TRBV2 and TRBJ2-3; D uncertain. Trimming took 2 bases from V and 12 from J, leaving 9 bases between them. Germline V gene lookup returns CDR1 SNHLY and CDR2 FYNNEI. The CDR3 loop spans 11 amino acids.